Listed below are T cell receptor beta chains from one sample, sequenced in a study of identical twins. One entry per CDR3 protein, called by TCRdb with MiXCR from the 5' RACE reads. The profile covers 1.5 million to 2 million distinct CDR3 sequences, with 32% appearing a single time and around 0.25% taken by the ten largest. The sample was cord blood. The origin of the receptors is a newborn girl in good health. Each CDR3 is given with its conserved first and last residue.

j_gene,v_gene,CDR3aa
TRBJ1-5,TRBV24-1,CATSDAGGPFNQPQHF
TRBJ2-7,TRBV10-3,CATASGRAWSEQYF
TRBJ2-7,TRBV12-3/TRBV12-4,CASRRTGGGGEQYF
TRBJ1-2,TRBV21-1,CASSKKPGTGGNYGYTF
TRBJ2-1,TRBV6-2/TRBV6-3,CASSYGGRRYNEQFF
TRBJ1-3,TRBV25-1,CASSEYPGGGNTIYF
TRBJ2-3,TRBV6-6,CASRRTSWGAPDTQYF
TRBJ1-2,TRBV6-4,CANGTGGYTF
TRBJ1-4,TRBV20-1,CSAPYRVNEKLFF
NA,TRBV27,CASSLEGPYNEQYF